The sequence of this T cell receptor (beta chain) was determined in a study of OX40 agonist ivuxolimab in advanced cancers. Overall study: Ivuxolimab, an antibody that agonizes OX40 (CD134), was administered to the patients.

Study-level points and caveats: Average numbers of expanded clones were greater in CD8+ T cells than in CD4+. Partial responders receiving 0.1-3.0 mg/kg showed among the lowest clonal expansion.

Concerning this clone itself: Its antigen is unidentified.

Profiling relied on immunoSEQ multiplex PCR, and the TCRdb table lists in-frame clones only, not all of them. The sample yields tens of thousands of clones, under 95% seen once. This clonotype was obtained from an adult with an advanced solid tumor such as melanoma, head and neck, liver or kidney cancer. Sequences were derived from CD4+ or CD8+ T cells sorted from blood, sampled in a trial of the OX40 agonist ivuxolimab.

The CDR3 region is CASRRVSENIQYF. DNA of the CDR3: TGTGCCAGCAGGCGAGTCTCGGAAAACATTCAGTACTTC. This sequence joins TRBV7-8 and TRBJ2-4; D gene unclear. The germline gives CDR1 SGHVS, CDR2 FQNEAQ. V was trimmed by 6 bases and J by 5 bases, leaving 11 bases between them. This CDR3 contains 13 residues.